A single sample gave rise to the 18 T cell receptor beta chains below, sequenced in a study of cytomegalovirus exposure and HLA in healthy donors. Clones were sequenced by immunoSEQ multiplex PCR, and TCRdb holds only the in-frame ones, with some missing. The table records 350,000 or so clones, approximately 90% of them present only once. What was sequenced was PBMCs. Receptors were obtained from a woman younger than 30 in good health and CMV-seronegative.

This sequence joins TRBV5-1 and TRBJ1-3; 8 bases match TRBD1. The junction had 4 bases not matched to a gene; V was cut back by 8 bases and J by 0 bases. Germline CDR1 is SGHRS and CDR2 is YFSETQ. CDR3 length: 14 amino acids. The CDR3 region is CASGTGGSGNTIYF. CDR3 sequence (DNA): TGCGCCAGTGGCACAGGGGGCTCTGGAAACACCATATATTTT. The variable domain in full, completed from reference TRBV5-1 and TRBJ1-3, reads KAGVTQTPRYLIKTRGQQVTLSCSPISGHRSVSWYQQTPGQGLQFLFEYFSETQRNKGNFPGRFSGRQFSNSRSEMNVSTLELGDSALYLCASGTGGSGNTIYFGEGSWLTVV.

V is TRBV7-3 and J is TRBJ1-1; 8 positions agree with TRBD1. V lost 5 bases and J lost 1; bases outside the gene matches: 3. The CDR3 sequence is 14 residues long. CDR1 and CDR2 (germline): SGHTA, FQGTGA. This CDR3 reads CASSNGQGNTEAFF. The CDR3 DNA reads TGTGCCAGCAGCAACGGACAGGGGAACACTGAAGCTTTCTTT.

This clone was seen a single time. The V call is TRBV30, the J call TRBJ2-7, with 12 bases fitting TRBD2. CDR1 GTSNPN and CDR2 SVGIG come from the germline V gene (reference sequence). This CDR3 contains 18 residues. The junction had 12 bases not matched to a gene; V was cut back by 1 base and J by 2 bases. The CDR3 here is CAWSAAGPSGRAAYEQYF. The CDR3 DNA follows: TGTGCCTGGAGTGCGGCAGGGCCTAGCGGGAGGGCCGCCTACGAGCAGTACTTC.

The gene calls are TRBV5-1 and TRBJ1-4; TRBD1 matches 9 bases. V trimming: 4 bases; J trimming: 5 bases; junction bases outside the gene matches: 3. CDR3 length equals 14 residues. Germline CDR1 SGHRS, CDR2 YFSETQ. CDR3 residues: CASSPTGGNEKLFF. CDR3 sequence (DNA): TGCGCCAGCAGCCCCACAGGGGGCAATGAAAAACTGTTTTTT. Drawing the rest from reference TRBV5-1 and TRBJ1-4, the complete variable domain is KAGVTQTPRYLIKTRGQQVTLSCSPISGHRSVSWYQQTPGQGLQFLFEYFSETQRNKGNFPGRFSGRQFSNSRSEMNVSTLELGDSALYLCASSPTGGNEKLFFGSGTQLSVL.

This chain links TRBV6-1 with TRBJ2-7; 7 positions match TRBD1. The CDR3 has 13 amino acids. J was trimmed by 8 bases and V by 7 bases; bases with no gene match: 11. CDR1 and CDR2 from the germline V gene are MNHNS and SASEGT. The CDR3 protein is CASIGGQSGKQYF. CDR3 coding DNA: TGTGCCAGCATTGGGGGACAGTCTGGTAAGCAGTACTTC.

This clone was counted between two and nine times. V gene TRBV7-3 combines with J gene TRBJ2-3, with 7 bases aligning to TRBD2. The CDR3 is 13 residues long. Germline-derived CDR1 and CDR2 are SGHTA and FQGTGA. Trimming removed 5 bases from V and 6 bases from J; junction bases left unmatched: 5. DNA of the CDR3: TGTGCCAGCAGCCGCGGGAGCGGTGATACGCAGTATTTT. Translation gives CASSRGSGDTQYF. The full variable domain, in which reference TRBV7-3 and TRBJ2-3 provide the parts outside the CDR3, is GAGVSQTPSNKVTEKGKYVELRCDPISGHTALYWYRQSLGQGPEFLIYFQGTGAADDSGLPNDRFFAVRPEGSVSTLKIQRTERGDSAVYLCASSRGSGDTQYFGPGTRLTVL.

This clone showed up just a few times. CDR3 DNA sequence: TGTGCCTGGAGACCCTCATGGGGGGATCGGACTGAAGCTTTCTTT. Residues: CAWRPSWGDRTEAFF. The chain joins TRBV30 to TRBJ1-1; a possible D gene is TRBD1 (5 bases). The CDR3 is made up of 15 amino acids. The V gene's germline CDR1 is GTSNPN and CDR2 SVGIG (reference sequence). V was cut by 3 bases and J by 5 bases, with 19 bases left in between.

This clone showed up just once. This sequence joins TRBV6-5 and TRBJ2-7; 8 bases are a match to TRBD2. The germline CDR1 and CDR2 sequences are MNHEY and SVGAGI. The CDR3 is made up of 16 amino acids. The ends lost 0 bases at V and 2 bases at J; junction bases unmatched: 6. The CDR3 DNA reads as TGTGCCAGCAGTTACTCGGAACCGGGACTAGCCTACGAGCAGTACTTC. It translates to CASSYSEPGLAYEQYF.

This sequence joins TRBV7-2 and TRBJ1-2; D ambiguous. Germline-derived CDR1 and CDR2 are SGHTA and FQGNSA. This CDR3 is 14 amino acids long. Between the trimmed V and J ends, which lost 2 bases and 3 bases, there was a span of 10 bases. The CDR3 DNA reads as TGTGCCAGCAGCTTATCCTACCTAGACTATGGCTACACCTTC. Encoded protein: CASSLSYLDYGYTF.

The V call is TRBV18, the J call TRBJ1-5; D is possibly TRBD1 (5 bases). The CDR3 totals 14 residues. V was trimmed by 6 bases and J by 4 bases, leaving 13 bases between them. Germline CDR1 KGHSH, CDR2 LQKENI. CDR3 DNA: TGTGCCAGCTCCGCGAGAAGGGGAAATCAGCCCCAGCATTTT. Encoded protein: CASSARRGNQPQHF.

J is TRBJ2-2 and V is TRBV7-3; the D is unclear. The CDR3 is 15 amino acids. Trimming took off 3 bases at V and 3 bases at J, with 11 bases between the two ends. Germline V gene sequence: CDR1 SGHTA, CDR2 FQGTGA. The CDR3 loop reads CASSFPGGDTGELFF. The CDR3 nucleotides are TGTGCCAGCAGCTTTCCGGGTGGCGACACCGGGGAGCTGTTTTTT.

V usage is TRBV29-1 and J usage is TRBJ2-1; D is perhaps TRBD2 (5 bases). The V gene's germline CDR1 is SQVTM and CDR2 ANQGSEA. The length of the CDR3 is 16 residues. V was trimmed by 0 bases and J by 6 bases, leaving 18 bases between them. The CDR3 region is CSVEDRPAGVFNEQFF. In DNA, the CDR3 is TGCAGCGTTGAAGATCGGCCCGCGGGCGTTTTCAATGAGCAGTTCTTC.

The chain recombines TRBV29-1 with TRBJ2-5, with 9 nucleotides matching TRBD1. Looked up from germline, CDR1 is SQVTM and CDR2 is ANQGSEA. The V segment lost 3 bases and the J segment 5 bases; nucleotides outside the gene matches: 7. This CDR3 has 14 residues. The CDR3 protein is CSVERQGGHETQYF. The CDR3 DNA is TGCAGCGTTGAGAGACAGGGGGGACACGAGACCCAGTACTTC.

V gene TRBV2 combines with J gene TRBJ2-7; TRBD1 agrees at 9 bases. The V segment lost 5 bases and the J segment 2 bases; nucleotides outside the gene matches: 4. From germline, CDR1 is SNHLY and CDR2 FYNNEI. The length of the CDR3 is 14 residues. The CDR3 here is CASSRRQGAYEQYF. The DNA for the CDR3 is TGTGCCAGCAGTCGACGACAGGGGGCCTACGAGCAGTACTTC.

CDR3 amino acids: CASGDRPLLSGANVLTF. The CDR3 region has the DNA TGCGCCAGCGGAGATCGACCCTTACTCTCTGGGGCCAACGTCCTGACTTTC. The chain couples TRBV5-1 to TRBJ2-6, with D unclear. Germline V CDR1 and CDR2: SGHRS, YFSETQ. The CDR3 has 17 amino acids. The V end lost 7 bases, the J end lost 0 bases, and 17 bases lay between the germline ends.

This clone was found a few times. This chain uses TRBV6-5 with TRBJ2-7; TRBD1 might be the D (5 bases). Germline values: CDR1 MNHEY, CDR2 SVGAGI. The V and J ends lost 5 bases and 6 bases respectively, with 17 bases between them. CDR3 length equals 14 residues. CDR3 coding DNA: TGTGCCAGCAGTCCCCTCGGCAGGGAAGCCGAGCAGTACTTC. Translated, it gives CASSPLGREAEQYF.

V and J are TRBV19 and TRBJ2-7, with 11 bases identical to TRBD1. CDR3 length: 14 amino acids. Germline V gene lookup returns CDR1 LNHDA and CDR2 SQIVND (reference sequence). Trimming took 11 bases from V and 6 from J; bases not matched to a gene: 12. CDR3 residues: CAGKGQGAFFEQYF. The CDR3 nucleotides read TGTGCCGGCAAAGGACAGGGGGCTTTCTTCGAGCAGTACTTC.

This chain uses TRBV10-3 with TRBJ1-2; D uncertain. Trimming left V 2 bases short and J 6 bases short, with 7 bases between. The germline V gene has CDR1 ENHRY and CDR2 SYGVKD. This CDR3 spans 12 amino acids. The CDR3 here is CAISEPGHGYTF. CDR3 sequence (DNA): TGTGCCATCAGTGAGCCCGGTCATGGCTACACCTTC.